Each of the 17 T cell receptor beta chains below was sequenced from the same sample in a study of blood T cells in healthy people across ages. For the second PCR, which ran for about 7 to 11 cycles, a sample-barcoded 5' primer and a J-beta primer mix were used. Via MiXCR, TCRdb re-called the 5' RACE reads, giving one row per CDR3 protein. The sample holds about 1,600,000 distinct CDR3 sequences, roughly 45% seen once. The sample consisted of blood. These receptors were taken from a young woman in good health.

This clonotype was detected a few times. CDR3 bases: TGTGCCAGCAGCTTAGCTTACGGTTCCTACGAGCAGTACTTC. It encodes CASSLAYGSYEQYF. The chain couples TRBV7-2 to TRBJ2-7; D is unresolved. There are 14 residues in the CDR3. Per the germline V gene, CDR1 is SGHTA and CDR2 is FQGNSA. V was shortened by 0 bases and J by 1 base, with 7 bases between the two germline ends.

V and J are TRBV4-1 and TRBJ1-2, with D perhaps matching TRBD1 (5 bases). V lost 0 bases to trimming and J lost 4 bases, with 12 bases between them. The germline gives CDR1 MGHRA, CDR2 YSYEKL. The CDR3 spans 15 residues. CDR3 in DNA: TGCGCCAGCAGCCAAGAGGGGACGGAACTCTATGGCTACACCTTC. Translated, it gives CASSQEGTELYGYTF.

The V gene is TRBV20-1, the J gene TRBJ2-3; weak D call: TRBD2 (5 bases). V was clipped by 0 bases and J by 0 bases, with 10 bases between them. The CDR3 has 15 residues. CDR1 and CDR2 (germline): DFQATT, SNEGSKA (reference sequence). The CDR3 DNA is TGCAGTGCTAGAGATCTCCGGGGTAGCACAGATACGCAGTATTTT. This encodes CSARDLRGSTDTQYF.

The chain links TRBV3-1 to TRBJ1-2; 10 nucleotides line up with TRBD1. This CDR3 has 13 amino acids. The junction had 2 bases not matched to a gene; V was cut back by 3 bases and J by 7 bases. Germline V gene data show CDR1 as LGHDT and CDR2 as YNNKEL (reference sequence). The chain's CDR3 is CASSHGQGVGYTF. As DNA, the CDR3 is TGTGCCAGCAGCCATGGACAGGGGGTTGGCTACACCTTC.

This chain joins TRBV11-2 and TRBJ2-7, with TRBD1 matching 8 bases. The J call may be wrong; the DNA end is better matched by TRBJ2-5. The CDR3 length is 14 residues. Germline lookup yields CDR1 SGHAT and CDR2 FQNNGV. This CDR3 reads CASRATGGGETQYF. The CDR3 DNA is TGTGCCAGCAGGGCTACAGGGGGTGGGGAGACCCAGTACTTC.

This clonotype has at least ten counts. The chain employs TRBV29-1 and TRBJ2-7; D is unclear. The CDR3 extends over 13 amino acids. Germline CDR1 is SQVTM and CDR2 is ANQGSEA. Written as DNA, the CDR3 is TGCAGTGGTTATGGTGGATCCTCCTACGAGCAGTACTTC. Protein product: CSGYGGSSYEQYF.

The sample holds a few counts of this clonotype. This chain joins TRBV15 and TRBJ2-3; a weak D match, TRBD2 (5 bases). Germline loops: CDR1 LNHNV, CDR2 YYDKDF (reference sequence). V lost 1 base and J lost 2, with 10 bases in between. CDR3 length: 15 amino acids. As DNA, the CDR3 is TGTGCCACCAGCAGAGTGAGGGCAGTCACAGATACGCAGTATTTT. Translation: CATSRVRAVTDTQYF.

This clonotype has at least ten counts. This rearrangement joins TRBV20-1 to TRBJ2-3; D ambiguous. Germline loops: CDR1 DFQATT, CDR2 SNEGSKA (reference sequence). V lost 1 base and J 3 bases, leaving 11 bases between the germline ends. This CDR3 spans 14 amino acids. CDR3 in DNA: TGCAGTGCTAGAGGGTCCACGAGTACAGATACGCAGTATTTT. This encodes CSARGSTSTDTQYF.

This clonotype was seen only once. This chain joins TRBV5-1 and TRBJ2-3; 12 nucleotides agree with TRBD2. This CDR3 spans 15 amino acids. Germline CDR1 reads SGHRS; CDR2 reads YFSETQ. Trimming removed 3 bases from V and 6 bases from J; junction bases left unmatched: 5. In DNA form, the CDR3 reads TGCGCCAGCAGCTGGGAACTAGCGGGGGGCGATACGCAGTATTTT. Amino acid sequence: CASSWELAGGDTQYF.

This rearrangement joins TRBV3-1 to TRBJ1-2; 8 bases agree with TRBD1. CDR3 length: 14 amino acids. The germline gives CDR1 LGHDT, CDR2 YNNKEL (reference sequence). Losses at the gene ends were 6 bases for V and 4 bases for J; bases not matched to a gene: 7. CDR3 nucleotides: TGTGCCAGCAGTCCAGGGGGCGCTGGCTATGGCTACACCTTC. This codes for CASSPGGAGYGYTF.

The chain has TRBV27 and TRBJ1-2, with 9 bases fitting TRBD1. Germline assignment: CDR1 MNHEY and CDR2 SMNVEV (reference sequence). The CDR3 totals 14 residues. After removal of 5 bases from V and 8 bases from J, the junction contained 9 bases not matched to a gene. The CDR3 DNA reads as TGTGCCAGCAGTAGATCCGGGACAGGGCAGGGCTACACCTTC. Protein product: CASSRSGTGQGYTF.

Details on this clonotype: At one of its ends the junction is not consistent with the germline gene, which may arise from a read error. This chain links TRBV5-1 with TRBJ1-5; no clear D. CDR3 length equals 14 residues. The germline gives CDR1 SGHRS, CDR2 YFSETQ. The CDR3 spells CASSLEPGNQPRHF. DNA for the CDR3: TGCGCCAGCAGCTTGGAGCCAGGCAATCAGCCCCGGCATTTT. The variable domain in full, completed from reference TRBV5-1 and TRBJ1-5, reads KAGVTQTPRYLIKTRGQQVTLSCSPISGHRSVSWYQQTPGQGLQFLFEYFSETQRNKGNFPGRFSGRQFSNSRSEMNVSTLELGDSALYLCASSLEPGNQPRHFGDGTRLSIL.

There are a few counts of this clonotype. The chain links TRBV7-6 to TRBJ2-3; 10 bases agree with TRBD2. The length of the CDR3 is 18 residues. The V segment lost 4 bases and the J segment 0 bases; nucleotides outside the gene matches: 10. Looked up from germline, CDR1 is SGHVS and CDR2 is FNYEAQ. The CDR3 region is CASSSRLAGPSSTDTQYF. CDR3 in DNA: TGTGCCAGCAGCTCCCGACTAGCGGGCCCCTCTAGCACAGATACGCAGTATTTT.

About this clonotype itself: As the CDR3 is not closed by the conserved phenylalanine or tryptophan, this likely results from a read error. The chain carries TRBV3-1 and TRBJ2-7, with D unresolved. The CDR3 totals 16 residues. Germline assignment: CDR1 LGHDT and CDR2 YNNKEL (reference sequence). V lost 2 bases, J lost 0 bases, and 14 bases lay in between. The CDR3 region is CASSQRWTTLSYEQYL. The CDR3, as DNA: TGTGCCAGCAGCCAACGCTGGACCACACTCTCCTACGAGCAGTACTTA.

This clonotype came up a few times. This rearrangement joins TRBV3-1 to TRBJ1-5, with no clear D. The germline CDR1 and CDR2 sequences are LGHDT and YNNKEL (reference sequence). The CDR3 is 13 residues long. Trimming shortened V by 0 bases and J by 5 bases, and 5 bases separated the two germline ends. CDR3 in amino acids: CASSQDRHQPQHF. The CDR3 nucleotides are TGTGCCAGCAGCCAAGATAGACATCAGCCCCAGCATTTT.

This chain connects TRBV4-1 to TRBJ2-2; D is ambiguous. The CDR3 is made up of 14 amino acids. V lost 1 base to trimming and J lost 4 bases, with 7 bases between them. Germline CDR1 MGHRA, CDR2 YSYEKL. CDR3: CASSQGPITGELFF. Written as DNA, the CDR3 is TGCGCCAGCAGCCAAGGGCCTATCACCGGGGAGCTGTTTTTT.

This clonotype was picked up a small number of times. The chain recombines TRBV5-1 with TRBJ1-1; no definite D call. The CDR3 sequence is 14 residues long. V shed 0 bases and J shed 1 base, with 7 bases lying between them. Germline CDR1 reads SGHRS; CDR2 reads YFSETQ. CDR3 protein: CASSLVFRNTEAFF. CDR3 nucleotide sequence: TGCGCCAGCAGCTTGGTTTTTAGGAACACTGAAGCTTTCTTT.